This T cell receptor beta chain appears in the sequencing data of a study of blood T cell repertoires in COVID-19. Across the study: Both acute and convalescent COVID-19 samples were obtained from the United States, Italy and Spain.

Some clones are missing from TCRdb's copy, which holds only in-frame ones; the method was immunoSEQ multiplex PCR. The sample yields hundreds of thousands of clones, approximately 84% seen once. V was clipped by 3 bases and J by 3 bases; unmatched bases: 3. Germline V gene sequence: CDR1 WNHNN, CDR2 SYGVQD (reference sequence). The CDR3 length is 15 residues. This TCR was sampled from a woman aged 40 to 49 with acute COVID-19. V usage is TRBV10-1 and J usage is TRBJ2-1, with TRBD2 matching over 9 bases. Sequencing input: PBMCs or T cells enriched from blood (not recorded which). Written as DNA, the CDR3 is TGCGCCAGCAGTGATAGCGGGAGTATCTACAATGAGCAGTTCTTC. This translates into CASSDSGSIYNEQFF.